This T cell receptor beta chain appears in the sequencing data of a study of T cells in Graves' hyperthyroidism and ophthalmopathy. Germline V gene data show CDR1 as MNHEY and CDR2 as SVGEGT. The ends lost 6 bases at V and 2 bases at J; junction bases unmatched: 9. CDR3 length: 15 residues. Regions amplified from RNA transcripts were the TCR beta CDR3 regions. During a first-round RT-PCR of the TCR CDR3, the HTBI primer set was used. Each CDR3 protein gets one entry after TCRdb re-called the multiplex PCR reads with MiXCR. The table lists 550,000 to 600,000 distinct CDR3 sequences, 15% to 20% of them singletons.

Sequenced sample: blood. This TCR derives from a young woman with Graves' hyperthyroidism. This chain uses TRBV6-2 or TRBV6-3 with TRBJ2-7; 8 positions agree with TRBD1. In DNA, the CDR3 is TGTGCCAGCAGCCCCAGCCGGGACAGGCCCTACGAGCAGTACTTC. Its translation is CASSPSRDRPYEQYF.